The next 26 T cell receptor beta chains were all read from a single sample in a study of Graves' ophthalmopathy and Graves' hyperthyroidism. From RNA, the CDR3 regions of TCR beta chains were amplified and sequenced. HTBI primers served in a first-round RT-PCR, which a second-round multiplex PCR followed. TCRdb called the multiplex PCR reads again in MiXCR, with one record for every CDR3 protein. The sample has 600,000 to 650,000 distinct CDR3 sequences; about a fifth are singletons. The sample was peripheral blood. These receptors were collected from a woman aged 18-29 years with stable Graves' hyperthyroidism. Some clones in this sample may be carry-over from other donors' samples.

This clonotype came up many times. The chain employs TRBV6-2 or TRBV6-3 and TRBJ2-7, with 8 nucleotides matching TRBD1. The germline gives CDR1 MNHEY, CDR2 SVGEGT. V lost 5 bases to trimming and J lost 6 bases; unmatched junction nucleotides: 9. There are 14 residues in the CDR3. CDR3 amino acids: CASSPRTGRVEQYF. CDR3 coding DNA: TGTGCCAGCAGTCCCCGGACAGGGAGAGTCGAGCAGTACTTC.

This clonotype was seen only a few times. The chain has TRBV6-1 and TRBJ2-7; possible D gene TRBD1, 5 bases. The CDR3 spans 15 residues. The V and J ends lost 3 bases and 0 bases respectively, with 12 bases between them. Germline CDR1 and CDR2: MNHNS and SASEGT. The CDR3 DNA reads as TGTGCCAGCAGTGAGGGGCCGCTAAGCTCCTACGAGCAGTACTTC. Its protein product is CASSEGPLSSYEQYF.

This clonotype has a count of ten or more. The V gene is TRBV20-1, the J gene TRBJ1-5; D remains unclear. V was clipped by 4 bases and J by 3 bases, with 16 bases between them. Germline V gene data show CDR1 as DFQATT and CDR2 as SNEGSKA (reference sequence). This CDR3 has 15 residues. CDR3 region: CSAKSTLYVNQPQHF. In nucleotides, the CDR3 is TGCAGTGCTAAATCGACACTTTACGTCAATCAGCCCCAGCATTTT.

This clonotype was recorded at least ten times. The V gene is TRBV28, the J gene TRBJ1-2; TRBD1 matches at 8 bases. This CDR3 has 15 amino acids. Trimming removed 2 bases from V and 4 bases from J; junction bases left unmatched: 6. CDR1 and CDR2 (germline): MDHEN, SYDVKM. In nucleotides, the CDR3 is TGTGCCAGCAGTTTACCCACGACAGGGGCCTATGGCTACACCTTC. Protein sequence: CASSLPTTGAYGYTF.

The chain couples TRBV3-1 to TRBJ1-2; D gene ambiguous. In germline, CDR1 is LGHDT, CDR2 YNNKEL (reference sequence). V was pared by 3 bases and J by 7 bases, with 21 bases between. The CDR3 is made up of 16 amino acids. The CDR3 loop is CASSHETNSRIVGYTF. CDR3 sequence (DNA): TGTGCCAGCAGCCACGAAACTAATTCGCGGATTGTTGGCTACACCTTC.

J is TRBJ1-5 and V is TRBV27; D gene unclear. Between the trimmed V and J ends, which lost 6 bases and 1 base, there was a span of 16 bases. There are 16 residues in the CDR3. Germline assignment: CDR1 MNHEY and CDR2 SMNVEV (reference sequence). The CDR3 nucleotides read TGTGCCAGCAGACCAAGGGCCTCACTAAGCAATCAGCCCCAGCATTTT. Translation gives CASRPRASLSNQPQHF.

Worth noting for this clonotype: The junction departs from the called germline gene at one end, perhaps through a read error. The rearrangement uses TRBV28 and TRBJ2-7, with D perhaps matching TRBD2 (6 bases). Germline lookup yields CDR1 MDHEN and CDR2 SYDVKM. The CDR3 is 12 residues long. The CDR3 coding sequence is TGTGCCAGCAATTCATTTGAGGAGGGCATAGGCTTC. Amino acid sequence: CASNSFEEGIGF.

This clonotype was seen ten or more times. The DNA for the CDR3 is TGTGCCAGCACTTCCTGGCAGATTGGACAGGGGCGAGGGGAGCAGTACTTC. This gives the protein CASTSWQIGQGRGEQYF. This sequence joins TRBV6-2 or TRBV6-3 and TRBJ2-7, with 9 bases fitting TRBD1. From germline, CDR1 is MNHEY and CDR2 SVGEGT. The CDR3 has 17 residues. J gave up 7 bases and V 7 bases, and 20 bases lay outside the gene matches.

The chain employs TRBV24-1 and TRBJ2-2, with TRBD1 identical over 9 bases. Germline V gene lookup returns CDR1 KGHDR and CDR2 SFDVKD. Unmatched junction bases numbered 8, after V lost 2 bases and J lost 8 bases. CDR3 size: 16 residues. The CDR3 DNA reads TGTGCCACCAGTGATTCGGCTGCACAGGGGGCGGGGGAGCTGTTTTTT. Encoded protein: CATSDSAAQGAGELFF.

This clonotype was counted ten times or more. This chain connects TRBV27 to TRBJ1-5, with D possibly TRBD1 on 5 matching bases. Trimming took off 5 bases at V and 4 bases at J, with 21 bases between the two ends. Germline V CDR1 and CDR2: MNHEY, SMNVEV (reference sequence). The CDR3 spans 17 residues. As DNA, the CDR3 is TGTGCCAGCAGTATAAATGGGGAGGGACCGCCTAATCAGCCCCAGCATTTT. This gives the protein CASSINGEGPPNQPQHF.

The rearrangement joins TRBV2 to TRBJ1-2; D may be TRBD1 (5 bases). Trimming pared 5 bases from V and 8 bases from J, leaving 24 bases between. Germline CDR1 reads SNHLY; CDR2 reads FYNNEI. CDR3 length: 16 amino acids. The CDR3 nucleotides are TGTGCCAGCAGTCCCGGGGCGGAGGGGAGGCGAAAAGGCTACACCTTC. Translating it yields CASSPGAEGRRKGYTF. The complete variable domain, with remaining parts taken from reference TRBV2 and TRBJ1-2, reads EPEVTQTPSHQVTQMGQEVILRCVPISNHLYFYWYRQILGQKVEFLVSFYNNEISEKSEIFDDQFSVERPDGSNFTLKIRSTKLEDSAMYFCASSPGAEGRRKGYTFGSGTRLTVV.

With respect to this clonotype: This may stem from a read error, because a much larger clone lies one nucleotide away. Lacking the conserved final phenylalanine or tryptophan, this CDR3 likely reflects a read error. This chain links TRBV4-1 with TRBJ2-7; 9 nucleotides match TRBD2. J lost 7 bases, V lost 3 bases, and 7 bases had no gene match. From germline, CDR1 is MGHRA and CDR2 YSYEKL. CDR3 length equals 14 residues. The CDR3 spells CASSQGTSWREQYC. The CDR3 DNA is TGCGCCAGCAGCCAGGGGACTAGCTGGCGGGAGCAGTACTGC.

In this sample, this clonotype turned up many times. V gene TRBV10-2 combines with J gene TRBJ1-5; D uncertain. Per the germline V gene, CDR1 is WSHSY and CDR2 is SAAADI. V lost 4 bases to trimming and J lost 3 bases, with 7 bases between them. There are 13 residues in the CDR3. CDR3 DNA: TGCGCCAGCAGTGGGCAGTTCAATCAGCCCCAGCATTTT. Its protein is CASSGQFNQPQHF.

This clonotype has at least ten counts. V gene TRBV15 combines with J gene TRBJ1-5; D uncertain. This CDR3 is built from 15 residues. The V gene lost 0 bases and the J gene lost 4 bases, with 10 bases spanning the gap. Germline V gene lookup returns CDR1 LNHNV and CDR2 YYDKDF (reference sequence). CDR3 sequence: CATSREWTGNQPQHF. The CDR3 DNA sequence: TGTGCCACCAGCAGAGAATGGACGGGGAATCAGCCCCAGCATTTT. Full variable domain (rest looked up from reference TRBV15 and TRBJ1-5): DAMVIQNPRYQVTQFGKPVTLSCSQTLNHNVMYWYQQKSSQAPKLLFHYYDKDFNNEADTPDNFQSRRPNTSFCFLDIRSPGLGDTAMYLCATSREWTGNQPQHFGDGTRLSIL.

The table lists this clonotype with many counts. The chain uses TRBV6-5 and TRBJ1-2, with D perhaps matching TRBD1 (6 bases). The CDR3 is 17 residues long. V was pared by 7 bases and J by 4 bases, with 25 bases between. Per the germline V gene, CDR1 is MNHEY and CDR2 is SVGAGI. CDR3 bases: TGTGCCAGCACCCAAAACACCCAAGGGGGGACTGGCTATGGCTACACCTTC. It yields the protein CASTQNTQGGTGYGYTF.

This clonotype was seen many times. V gene TRBV12-3 or TRBV12-4 combines with J gene TRBJ2-5; 7 bases map to TRBD1. CDR3 length: 14 amino acids. V shed 6 bases and J 1 base; nucleotides not matched to a gene: 5. This CDR3 is CASSPRDSQETQYF. CDR3 nucleotides: TGTGCCAGCAGCCCCCGGGACAGCCAAGAGACCCAGTACTTC.

This clonotype was seen ten or more times. This chain uses TRBV7-6 with TRBJ2-6; 7 positions agree with TRBD1. Germline V gene lookup returns CDR1 SGHVS and CDR2 FNYEAQ. The CDR3 consists of 16 residues. V trimming: 2 bases; J trimming: 4 bases; junction bases outside the gene matches: 5. In DNA, the CDR3 is TGTGCCAGCAGCTTACGACAGGGTGCGGGGGCCAACGTCCTGACTTTC. This sequence encodes CASSLRQGAGANVLTF.

The chain carries TRBV19 and TRBJ2-7; D may be TRBD2 (6 bases). The CDR3 totals 15 residues. V was clipped by 1 base and J by 3 bases, with 13 bases between them. CDR1 and CDR2 from the germline V gene are LNHDA and SQIVND (reference sequence). The CDR3 here is CASSIAARRDYEQYF. CDR3 DNA: TGTGCCAGTAGTATAGCGGCTCGGAGGGACTACGAGCAGTACTTC.

A remark on this clonotype: This may stem from a read error, because a much larger clone lies one nucleotide away. The chain is built from TRBV11-2 and TRBJ2-7; 8 positions agree with TRBD1. Germline CDR1 reads SGHAT; CDR2 reads FQNNGV. This CDR3 is 16 amino acids long. J was trimmed by 5 bases and V by 2 bases; bases with no gene match: 11. The CDR3 protein is CASSLILGTGPHEQYF. The DNA for the CDR3 is TGTGCCAGCAGCTTAATTCTAGGGACAGGTCCCCACGAGCAGTACTTC.

In its sample, this clonotype was seen many times. The chain joins TRBV2 to TRBJ2-7, with 7 nucleotides matching TRBD2. The J segment lost 5 bases and the V segment lost 6 bases, leaving 13 bases of the junction unmatched. The V gene's germline CDR1 is SNHLY and CDR2 FYNNEI. CDR3 length: 15 residues. The CDR3 nucleotides are TGTGCCAGCAGCAAGAGGGGAGGGGCGAGCCACGAGCAGTACTTC. Encoded protein: CASSKRGGASHEQYF.

This clonotype was seen many times. The V gene is TRBV6-5, the J gene TRBJ1-2; no clear D. The CDR3 loop spans 15 amino acids. The V end was cut by 2 bases, the J end by 3 bases, with 13 bases between. Germline CDR1 is MNHEY and CDR2 is SVGAGI. The CDR3 DNA is TGTGCCAGCAGTTACAGCGGGGTTCCGGACTATGGCTACACCTTC. Protein product: CASSYSGVPDYGYTF.

This clonotype appeared many times. The chain links TRBV13 to TRBJ1-2; TRBD1 is a possible D gene (5 bases). The CDR3 loop spans 14 amino acids. V was pared by 6 bases and J by 4 bases, with 15 bases between. CDR1 PRHDT and CDR2 FYEKMQ come from the germline V gene (reference sequence). The CDR3 DNA reads as TGTGCCAGCAGACCGCAGGGATACGGCTATGGCTACACCTTC. Its translation: CASRPQGYGYGYTF.

The chain is built from TRBV5-1 and TRBJ2-2; D remains ambiguous. The CDR3 is made up of 13 amino acids. CDR1 and CDR2 (germline): SGHRS, YFSETQ. V shed 2 bases and J shed 7 bases, with 9 bases lying between them. DNA of the CDR3: TGCGCCAGCAGCTTCGATGGGATCGGGGAGCTGTTTTTT. This codes for CASSFDGIGELFF. Looking up the rest from reference TRBV5-1 and TRBJ2-2 gives the full variable domain: KAGVTQTPRYLIKTRGQQVTLSCSPISGHRSVSWYQQTPGQGLQFLFEYFSETQRNKGNFPGRFSGRQFSNSRSEMNVSTLELGDSALYLCASSFDGIGELFFGEGSRLTVL.

This clonotype was counted ten times or more. The chain employs TRBV7-2 and TRBJ1-2, with 9 bases matching TRBD1. The germline gives CDR1 SGHTA, CDR2 FQGNSA. Trimming removed 5 bases from V and 2 bases from J; junction bases left unmatched: 6. The CDR3 sequence is 15 residues long. CDR3 in amino acids: CASSPRQGENYGYTF. The CDR3 nucleotides are TGTGCCAGCAGCCCGCGACAGGGGGAGAACTATGGCTACACCTTC.

Many counts were recorded for this clonotype. The chain carries TRBV6-1 and TRBJ2-7; 8 bases agree with TRBD2. The trim removed 3 bases at V and 6 bases at J, leaving 10 bases unmatched. The CDR3 runs 15 residues. Germline V lookup: CDR1 MNHNS, CDR2 SASEGT. CDR3 nucleotides: TGTGCCAGCAGTGACCCGGGACTAGGATACCGCGAGCAGTACTTC. Its translation is CASSDPGLGYREQYF.

The sample holds many counts of this clonotype. The chain links TRBV29-1 to TRBJ2-5, with 8 bases matching TRBD2. This CDR3 comprises 12 residues. The V segment lost 7 bases and the J segment 1 base; nucleotides outside the gene matches: 2. Germline CDR1 SQVTM, CDR2 ANQGSEA. The CDR3 nucleotides are TGCAGCGCCGCGGGGGGCCAAGAGACCCAGTACTTC. This codes for CSAAGGQETQYF. The variable domain in full, with the rest retrieved from reference TRBV29-1 and TRBJ2-5, is SAVISQKPSRDICQRGTSLTIQCQVDSQVTMMFWYRQQPGQSLTLIATANQGSEATYESGFVIDKFPISRPNLTFSTLTVSNMSPEDSSIYLCSAAGGQETQYFGPGTRLLVL.